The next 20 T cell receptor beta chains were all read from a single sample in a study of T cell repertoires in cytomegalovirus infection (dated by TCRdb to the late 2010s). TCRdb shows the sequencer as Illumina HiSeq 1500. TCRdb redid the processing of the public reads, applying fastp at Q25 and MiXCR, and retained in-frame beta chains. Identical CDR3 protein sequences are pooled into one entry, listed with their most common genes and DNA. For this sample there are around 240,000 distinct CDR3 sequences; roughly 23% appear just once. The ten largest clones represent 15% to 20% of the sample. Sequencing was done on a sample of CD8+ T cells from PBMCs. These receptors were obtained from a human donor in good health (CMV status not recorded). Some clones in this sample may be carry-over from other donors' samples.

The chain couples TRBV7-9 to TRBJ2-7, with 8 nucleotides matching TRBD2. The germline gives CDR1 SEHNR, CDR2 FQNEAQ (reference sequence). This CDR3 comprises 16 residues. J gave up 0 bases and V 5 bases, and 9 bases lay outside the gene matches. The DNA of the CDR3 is TGTGCCAGCAGCAGACGCACTAGCGGTAGCTCCTACGAGCAGTACTTC. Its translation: CASSRRTSGSSYEQYF.

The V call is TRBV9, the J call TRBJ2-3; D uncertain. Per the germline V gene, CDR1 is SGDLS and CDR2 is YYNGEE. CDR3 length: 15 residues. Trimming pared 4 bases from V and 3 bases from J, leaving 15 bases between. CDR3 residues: CASSPSVVETDTQYF. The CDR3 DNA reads TGTGCCAGCAGCCCTTCGGTCGTGGAAACAGATACGCAGTATTTT.

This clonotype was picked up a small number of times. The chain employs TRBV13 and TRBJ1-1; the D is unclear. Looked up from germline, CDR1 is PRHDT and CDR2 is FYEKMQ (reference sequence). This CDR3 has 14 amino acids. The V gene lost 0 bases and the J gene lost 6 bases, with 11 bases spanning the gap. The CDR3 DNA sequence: TGTGCCAGCAGCTTAGGGCAGGTGGTCGCTGAAGCTTTCTTT. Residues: CASSLGQVVAEAFF.

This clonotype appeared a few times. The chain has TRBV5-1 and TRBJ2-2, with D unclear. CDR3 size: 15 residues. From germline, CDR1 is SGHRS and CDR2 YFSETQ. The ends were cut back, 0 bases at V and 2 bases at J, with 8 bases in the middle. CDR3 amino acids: CASSLAGFNTGELFF. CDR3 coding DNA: TGCGCCAGCAGCTTGGCCGGCTTCAACACCGGGGAGCTGTTTTTT.

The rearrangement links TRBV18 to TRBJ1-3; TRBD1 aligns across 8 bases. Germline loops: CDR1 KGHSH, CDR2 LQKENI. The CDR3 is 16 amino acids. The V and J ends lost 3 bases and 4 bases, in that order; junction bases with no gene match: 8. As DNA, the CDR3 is TGTGCCAGCTCACCCGGACAGGGCGCGGAAGGAAACACCATATATTTT. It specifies CASSPGQGAEGNTIYF.

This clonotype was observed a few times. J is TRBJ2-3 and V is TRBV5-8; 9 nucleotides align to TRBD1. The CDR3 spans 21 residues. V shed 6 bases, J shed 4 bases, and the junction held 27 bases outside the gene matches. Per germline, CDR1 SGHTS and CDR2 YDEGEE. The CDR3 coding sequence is TGTGCCAGCATCCCACGAGATAGGACAGGGGCGTTTTTATACCCACCAGATACGCAGTATTTT. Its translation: CASIPRDRTGAFLYPPDTQYF.

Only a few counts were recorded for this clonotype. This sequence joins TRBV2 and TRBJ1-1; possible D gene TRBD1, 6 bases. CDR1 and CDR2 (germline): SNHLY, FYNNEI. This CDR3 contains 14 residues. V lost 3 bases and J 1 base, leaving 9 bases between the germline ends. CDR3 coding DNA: TGTGCCAGCAGTGAGAACAGGGCGAACACTGAAGCTTTCTTT. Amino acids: CASSENRANTEAFF. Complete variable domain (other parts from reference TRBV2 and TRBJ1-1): EPEVTQTPSHQVTQMGQEVILRCVPISNHLYFYWYRQILGQKVEFLVSFYNNEISEKSEIFDDQFSVERPDGSNFTLKIRSTKLEDSAMYFCASSENRANTEAFFGQGTRLTVV.

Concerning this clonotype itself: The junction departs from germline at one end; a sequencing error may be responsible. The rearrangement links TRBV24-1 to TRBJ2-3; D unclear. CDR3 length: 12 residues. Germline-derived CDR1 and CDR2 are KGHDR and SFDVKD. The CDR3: CATSDSRDTQYF. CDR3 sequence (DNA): TGTGCCACCAGTGATAGCAGAGATACGCAGTATTTT.

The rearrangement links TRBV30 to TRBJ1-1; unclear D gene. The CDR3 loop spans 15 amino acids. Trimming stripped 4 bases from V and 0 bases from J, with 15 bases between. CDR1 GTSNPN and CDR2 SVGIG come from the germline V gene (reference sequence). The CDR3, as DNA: TGTGCCTGGATCCCCGGAGAGATCATGAACACTGAAGCTTTCTTT. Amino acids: CAWIPGEIMNTEAFF.

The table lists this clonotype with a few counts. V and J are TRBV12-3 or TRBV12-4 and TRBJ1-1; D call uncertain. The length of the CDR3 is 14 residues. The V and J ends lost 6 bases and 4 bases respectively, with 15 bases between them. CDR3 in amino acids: CASSLGSLGTEAFF. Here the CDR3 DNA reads TGTGCCAGCAGCCTGGGCTCATTGGGCACTGAAGCTTTCTTT.

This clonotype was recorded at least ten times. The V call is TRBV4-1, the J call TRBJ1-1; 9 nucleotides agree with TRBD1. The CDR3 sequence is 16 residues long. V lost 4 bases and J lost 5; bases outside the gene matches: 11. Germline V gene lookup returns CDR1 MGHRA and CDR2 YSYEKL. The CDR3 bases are TGCGCCAGCAGCCCTGGGACAGGGTGGGGGAGGACTGAAGCTTTCTTT. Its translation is CASSPGTGWGRTEAFF.

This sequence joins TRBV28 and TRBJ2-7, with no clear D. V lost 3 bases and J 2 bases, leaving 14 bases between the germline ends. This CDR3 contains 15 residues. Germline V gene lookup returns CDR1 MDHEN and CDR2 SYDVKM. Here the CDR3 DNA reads TGTGCCAGCAGTTTTCGTGGCGAATCGCCCTACGAGCAGTACTTC. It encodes CASSFRGESPYEQYF.

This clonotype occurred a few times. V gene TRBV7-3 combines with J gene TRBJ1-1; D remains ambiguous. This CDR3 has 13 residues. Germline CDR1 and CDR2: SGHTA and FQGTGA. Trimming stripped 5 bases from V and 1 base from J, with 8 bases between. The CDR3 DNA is TGTGCCAGCAGCATCAGAGAGAACACTGAAGCTTTCTTT. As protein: CASSIRENTEAFF.

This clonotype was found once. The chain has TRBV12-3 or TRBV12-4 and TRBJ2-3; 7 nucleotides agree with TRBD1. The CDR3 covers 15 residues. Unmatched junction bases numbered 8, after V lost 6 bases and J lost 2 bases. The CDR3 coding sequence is TGTGCCAGCAGCATCAGACAGGGAGCCACAGATACGCAGTATTTT. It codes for CASSIRQGATDTQYF.

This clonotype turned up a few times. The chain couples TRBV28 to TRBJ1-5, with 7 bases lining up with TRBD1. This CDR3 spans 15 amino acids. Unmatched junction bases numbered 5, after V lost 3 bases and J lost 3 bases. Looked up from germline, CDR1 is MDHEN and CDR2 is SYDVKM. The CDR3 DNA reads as TGTGCCAGCAGTTTCCAGGGACAGAACAATCAGCCCCAGCATTTT. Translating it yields CASSFQGQNNQPQHF.

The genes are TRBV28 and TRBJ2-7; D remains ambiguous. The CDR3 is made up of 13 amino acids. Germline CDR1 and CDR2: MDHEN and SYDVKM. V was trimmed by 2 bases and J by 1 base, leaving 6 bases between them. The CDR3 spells CASSLQWSYEQYF. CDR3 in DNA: TGTGCCAGCAGTTTACAGTGGTCCTACGAGCAGTACTTC.

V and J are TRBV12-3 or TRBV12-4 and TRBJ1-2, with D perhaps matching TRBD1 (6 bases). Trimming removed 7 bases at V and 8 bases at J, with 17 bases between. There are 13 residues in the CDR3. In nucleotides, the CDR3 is TGTGCCAGCAAGGTGGTGGGAGGGGGAGGCTACACCTTC. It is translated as CASKVVGGGGYTF.

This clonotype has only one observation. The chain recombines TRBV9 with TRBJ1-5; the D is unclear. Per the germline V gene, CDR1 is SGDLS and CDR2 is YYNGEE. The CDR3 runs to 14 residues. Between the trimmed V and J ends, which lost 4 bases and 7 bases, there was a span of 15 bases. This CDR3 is CASSPGWIEQPQHF. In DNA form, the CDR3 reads TGTGCCAGCAGCCCTGGGTGGATTGAACAGCCCCAGCATTTT.

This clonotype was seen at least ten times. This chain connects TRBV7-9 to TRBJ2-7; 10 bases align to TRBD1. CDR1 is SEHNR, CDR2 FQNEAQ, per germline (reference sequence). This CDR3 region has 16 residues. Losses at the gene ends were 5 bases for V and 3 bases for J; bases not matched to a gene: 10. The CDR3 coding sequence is TGTGCCAGCAGCGGGGCCTCCGGGACAGGGGACTACGAGCAGTACTTC. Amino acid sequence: CASSGASGTGDYEQYF.

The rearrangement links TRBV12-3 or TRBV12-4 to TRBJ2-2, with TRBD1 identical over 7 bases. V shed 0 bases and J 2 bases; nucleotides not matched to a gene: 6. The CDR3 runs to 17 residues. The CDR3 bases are TGTGCCAGCAGTTTAGCGGGGACAGCACTCAACACCGGGGAGCTGTTTTTT. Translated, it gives CASSLAGTALNTGELFF.